The 32 T cell receptor beta chains given below trace back to one sample, sequenced in a study of T-cell reconstitution after alpha-beta-depleted transplantation in children. This sample's TCRbeta library carried unique molecular identifier barcodes. TCRdb fed the PCR reads into MiXCR, producing one record per CDR3 protein. Of 250,000 to 300,000 distinct CDR3 sequences in the sample, 10% were seen once. The sample in question was PBMCs, obtained before TCRalphabeta/CD19-depleted stem cell transplant. The origin of the receptors is a boy less than two years old with acute myeloid leukemia, due to receive a stem cell transplant.

This clonotype was seen many times. The chain has TRBV18 and TRBJ2-3; D gene uncertain. This CDR3 has 11 amino acids. The germline CDR1 and CDR2 sequences are KGHSH and LQKENI. V lost 3 bases and J lost 15, with 13 bases in between. The chain's CDR3 is CASSPEYVEYF. For the CDR3, the DNA is TGTGCCAGCTCACCGGAATATGTTGAATATTTT.

This clonotype was observed many times. This chain uses TRBV2 with TRBJ2-7; 9 nucleotides agree with TRBD2. Trimming at V came to 2 bases and at J to 2 bases, leaving 7 bases not matched to a gene. The germline CDR1 and CDR2 sequences are SNHLY and FYNNEI. The CDR3 totals 16 residues. The CDR3 region is CASSERLAGLAYEQYF. CDR3 nucleotides: TGTGCCAGCAGTGAAAGGCTAGCGGGGCTAGCCTACGAGCAGTACTTC.

This clonotype appeared a few times. V gene TRBV10-3 combines with J gene TRBJ1-1, with unresolved D. Looked up from germline, CDR1 is ENHRY and CDR2 is SYGVKD. V dropped 2 bases and J dropped 4 bases, with 8 bases sitting between them. This CDR3 region has 13 residues. CDR3 region: CAISETPGTEAFF. For the CDR3, the DNA is TGTGCCATCAGTGAGACACCCGGCACTGAAGCTTTCTTT.

This clonotype was seen ten or more times. The gene calls are TRBV29-1 and TRBJ2-7, with 7 bases that match TRBD2. V lost 5 bases to trimming and J lost 1 base; unmatched junction nucleotides: 5. Germline lookup yields CDR1 SQVTM and CDR2 ANQGSEA. The CDR3 contains 13 residues. CDR3 DNA: TGCAGCGTTCGGACTAGGGCATCCTACGAGCAGTACTTC. This encodes CSVRTRASYEQYF.

This clonotype was detected ten times or more. The chain uses TRBV10-3 and TRBJ2-1; D ambiguous. This CDR3 region has 13 residues. The germline V gene encodes CDR1 ENHRY and CDR2 SYGVKD. Deletions cut 0 bases from V and 5 bases from J, with 5 bases between. For the CDR3, the DNA is TGTGCCATCAGTGAGTCTGACAACAATGAGCAGTTCTTC. This translates into CAISESDNNEQFF.

This clonotype has ten or more counts. The chain links TRBV9 to TRBJ2-7, with 10 positions matching TRBD2. CDR3 length equals 15 residues. Losses at the gene ends were 3 bases for V and 2 bases for J; bases not matched to a gene: 5. The germline CDR1 and CDR2 sequences are SGDLS and YYNGEE. CDR3 coding DNA: TGTGCCAGCAGCGCCCAAGCGGGAGGGCCCTACGAGCAGTACTTC. It is translated as CASSAQAGGPYEQYF.

Ten or more counts support this clonotype. The CDR3, as DNA: TGTGCCAGCAGTTTCGGGCTAGCGGGGGGACAAGAGACCCAGTACTTC. Its translation is CASSFGLAGGQETQYF. The V and J genes are TRBV12-3 or TRBV12-4 and TRBJ2-5; 11 positions agree with TRBD2. The CDR3 runs 16 residues. J gave up 2 bases and V 3 bases, and 5 bases lay outside the gene matches.

The chain joins TRBV10-3 to TRBJ1-1, with TRBD1 matching over 9 bases. Germline V gene lookup returns CDR1 ENHRY and CDR2 SYGVKD. The CDR3 has 18 residues. The trim removed 5 bases at V and 4 bases at J, leaving 17 bases unmatched. CDR3: CAISLATGGATRGTEAFF. The CDR3 nucleotides read TGTGCCATCAGTTTAGCAACAGGGGGCGCGACCCGGGGCACTGAAGCTTTCTTT.

In its sample, this clonotype was seen many times. The junction shows a germline mismatch at one end, possibly a read error. This chain uses TRBV20-1 with TRBJ1-1; D is possibly TRBD1 (5 bases). There are 10 residues in the CDR3. Germline CDR1 is DFQATT and CDR2 is SNEGSKA (reference sequence). The DNA for the CDR3 is TGCAGTGCTAGAGATTTAATTCGGGGGTTT. Amino acids: CSARDLIRGF.

The chain combines TRBV5-4 with TRBJ2-2, with D maybe TRBD2 (6 bases). The CDR3 loop spans 15 amino acids. Between the trimmed V and J ends, which lost 2 bases and 0 bases, there was a span of 8 bases. The germline V gene has CDR1 SGHNT and CDR2 YYREEE (reference sequence). In DNA form, the CDR3 reads TGTGCCAGCAGCTTACTAGCTTCGAACACCGGGGAGCTGTTTTTT. This codes for CASSLLASNTGELFF.

This clonotype was counted at least ten times. This chain connects TRBV6-1 to TRBJ2-7; 7 nucleotides match TRBD1. CDR1 and CDR2 (germline): MNHNS, SASEGT. The CDR3 extends over 14 amino acids. Trimming took 8 bases from V and 1 from J; bases not matched to a gene: 8. CDR3 coding DNA: TGTGCCAGCTATACCGGGACAGTATCCTACGAGCAGTACTTC. Translation: CASYTGTVSYEQYF.

The chain uses TRBV6-1 and TRBJ2-2; tentatively, D is TRBD1 (5 bases). This CDR3 is 13 amino acids long. Per the germline V gene, CDR1 is MNHNS and CDR2 is SASEGT. Deletions cut 5 bases from V and 6 bases from J, with 10 bases between. This chain's CDR3 is CASSKGVAGELFF. As DNA, the CDR3 is TGTGCCAGCAGTAAAGGGGTCGCCGGGGAGCTGTTTTTT.

A remark on this clonotype: As the CDR3 is not closed by the conserved phenylalanine or tryptophan, this likely results from a read error. The chain carries TRBV5-1 and TRBJ2-1, with a tentative D call TRBD2 (5 bases). The CDR3 contains 14 residues. Germline values: CDR1 SGHRS, CDR2 YFSETQ. V was pared by 0 bases and J by 4 bases, with 8 bases between. The CDR3 here is CASSLVAGYNEQFL. CDR3 sequence (DNA): TGCGCCAGCAGCTTGGTCGCGGGTTACAATGAGCAGTTCTTG.

This clonotype was detected many times. The V call is TRBV6-2 or TRBV6-3, the J call TRBJ1-1, with D uncertain. V was cut by 0 bases and J by 2 bases, with 7 bases left in between. The CDR3 is made up of 14 amino acids. Germline V gives CDR1 MNHEY, CDR2 SVGEGT. The CDR3 DNA reads TGTGCCAGCAGTTACTCTTGGGGAAACACTGAAGCTTTCTTT. It encodes CASSYSWGNTEAFF.

This clonotype was recorded at least ten times. The rearrangement links TRBV20-1 to TRBJ2-5; the D gene is possibly TRBD1 (5 bases). CDR1 DFQATT and CDR2 SNEGSKA come from the germline V gene (reference sequence). The CDR3 contains 12 residues. The V and J ends lost 2 bases and 4 bases respectively, with 8 bases between them. The CDR3 nucleotides are TGCAGTGCTAGACCCCAGGGAGAGACCCAGTACTTC. Its protein is CSARPQGETQYF.

This clonotype was observed many times. This chain links TRBV18 with TRBJ2-7; D remains ambiguous. The CDR3 runs 14 residues. With 0 bases removed from V and 2 bases from J, the gap between germline ends came to 8 bases. Germline CDR1 is KGHSH and CDR2 is LQKENI. CDR3 region: CASSPPRAPYEQYF. CDR3 coding DNA: TGTGCCAGCTCACCACCTAGGGCCCCCTACGAGCAGTACTTC.

This clonotype has at least ten counts. Written as DNA, the CDR3 is TGCAGTGCTAGTCGACAGAATGAAGCTTTCTTT. This codes for CSASRQNEAFF. V gene TRBV20-1 combines with J gene TRBJ1-1, with D perhaps matching TRBD1 (5 bases). V was trimmed by 3 bases and J by 7 bases, leaving 9 bases between them. Germline V gene data show CDR1 as DFQATT and CDR2 as SNEGSKA (reference sequence). There are 11 residues in the CDR3.

In its sample, this clonotype was seen a few times. This chain uses TRBV5-1 with TRBJ2-5; weak D call: TRBD1 (6 bases). This CDR3 has 14 amino acids. V was trimmed by 0 bases and J by 2 bases, leaving 8 bases between them. The germline V gene has CDR1 SGHRS and CDR2 YFSETQ. The CDR3 spells CASSLGQDQETQYF. For the CDR3, the DNA is TGCGCCAGCAGCTTGGGACAGGATCAAGAGACCCAGTACTTC.

Remarks on this clonotype: A much larger clone lies one base from this, so it may be a read error. The chain uses TRBV28 and TRBJ2-4, with D maybe TRBD2 (5 bases). Germline V CDR1 and CDR2: MDHEN, SYDVKM. The CDR3 is made up of 19 amino acids. The V end was cut by 6 bases, the J end by 0 bases, with 24 bases between. CDR3 protein: CASSLFVSGELLAKNIQYF. For the CDR3, the DNA is TGTGCCAGCAGCTTGTTTGTTTCCGGGGAACTACTAGCCAAAAACATTCAGTACTTC. The complete variable domain, with remaining parts taken from reference TRBV28 and TRBJ2-4, reads DVKVTQSSRYLVKRTGEKVFLECVQDMDHENMFWYRQDPGLGLRLIYFSYDVKMKEKGDIPEGYSVSREKKERFSLILESASTNQTSMYLCASSLFVSGELLAKNIQYFGAGTRLSVL.

Many counts were recorded for this clonotype. V is TRBV13 and J is TRBJ2-7; D might be TRBD1 or TRBD2, each matching 6 bases. Germline V gene sequence: CDR1 PRHDT, CDR2 FYEKMQ (reference sequence). CDR3 length: 16 residues. The germline V and J ends were trimmed by 3 bases and 6 bases, with 21 bases remaining between them. The CDR3 DNA is TGTGCCAGCAGCTTCTTCACAGGGAGTCCCGGGAGCGAGCAGTACTTC. Protein product: CASSFFTGSPGSEQYF.

This clonotype was picked up many times. The rearrangement uses TRBV5-1 and TRBJ2-1; tentatively, D is TRBD1 or TRBD2 (5 bases each). The CDR3 is 11 amino acids. Germline CDR1 is SGHRS and CDR2 is YFSETQ. Trimming pared 3 bases from V and 11 bases from J, leaving 9 bases between. The DNA of the CDR3 is TGCGCCAGCAGCTGGGGACCAAAGCAGTTCTTC. Protein: CASSWGPKQFF. The full variable domain, rest sourced from reference TRBV5-1 and TRBJ2-1, is KAGVTQTPRYLIKTRGQQVTLSCSPISGHRSVSWYQQTPGQGLQFLFEYFSETQRNKGNFPGRFSGRQFSNSRSEMNVSTLELGDSALYLCASSWGPKQFFGPGTRLTVL.

Ten or more counts support this clonotype. This CDR3 is CSANRGLLRSYNEQFF. For the CDR3, the DNA is TGCAGTGCTAACCGAGGACTACTTAGATCCTACAATGAGCAGTTCTTC. V usage is TRBV20-1 and J usage is TRBJ2-1, with a tentative D call TRBD2 (6 bases). The CDR3 totals 16 residues. V lost 4 bases and J lost 1, with 17 bases in between. Per the germline V gene, CDR1 is DFQATT and CDR2 is SNEGSKA (reference sequence).

In regard to this clonotype: A read error may be the cause here, since a much bigger clone is one base away. The gene calls are TRBV3-1 and TRBJ1-4; D is ambiguous. Germline CDR1 reads LGHDT; CDR2 reads YNNKEL (reference sequence). CDR3 length: 15 residues. The CDR3 loop reads CATSQDPGGNEKLFF. The CDR3 DNA reads TGTGCCACCAGCCAAGATCCGGGTGGGAATGAAAAACTGTTTTTT.

In this sample, this clonotype turned up many times. The chain recombines TRBV4-3 with TRBJ1-1; 7 bases match TRBD1. This CDR3 contains 16 residues. CDR1 LGHNA and CDR2 YSLEER come from the germline V gene. V lost 4 bases, J lost 2 bases, and 10 bases stayed unmatched. The chain's CDR3 is CASSRSPGQANTEAFF. DNA for the CDR3: TGCGCCAGCAGCCGTTCCCCCGGACAGGCCAACACTGAAGCTTTCTTT.

This clonotype was seen ten or more times. The chain joins TRBV28 to TRBJ2-5, with 10 bases identical to TRBD2. V shed 3 bases and J 2 bases; nucleotides not matched to a gene: 3. Looked up from germline, CDR1 is MDHEN and CDR2 is SYDVKM. CDR3 length equals 15 residues. CDR3 sequence (DNA): TGTGCCAGCAGTTTTGGGACTAGCGTACAAGAGACCCAGTACTTC. Translating it yields CASSFGTSVQETQYF.

The rearrangement uses TRBV9 and TRBJ2-5; a weak D match, TRBD2 (7 bases). The CDR3 extends over 15 amino acids. The V gene lost 0 bases and the J gene lost 1 base, with 10 bases spanning the gap. Per germline, CDR1 SGDLS and CDR2 YYNGEE. The CDR3 DNA is TGTGCCAGCAGCGTAGTGGGGGGGGCCCAAGAGACCCAGTACTTC. Protein: CASSVVGGAQETQYF. The whole variable domain, remainder taken from reference TRBV9 and TRBJ2-5, is DSGVTQTPKHLITATGQRVTLRCSPRSGDLSVYWYQQSLDQGLQFLIQYYNGEERAKGNILERFSAQQFPDLHSELNLSSLELGDSALYFCASSVVGGAQETQYFGPGTRLLVL.

This clonotype was seen many times. This chain links TRBV4-2 with TRBJ2-3; D uncertain. The V end lost 0 bases, the J end lost 4 bases, and 5 bases lay between the germline ends. From germline, CDR1 is LGHNA and CDR2 YNFKEQ. The CDR3 totals 13 residues. This chain's CDR3 is CASSQDKADTQYF. The CDR3 DNA follows: TGTGCCAGCAGCCAAGATAAGGCAGATACGCAGTATTTT.

In this sample, this clonotype turned up a few times. The chain uses TRBV20-1 and TRBJ2-5, with TRBD1 matching 7 bases. The CDR3 spans 14 residues. Germline CDR1 DFQATT, CDR2 SNEGSKA (reference sequence). Trimming at V came to 6 bases and at J to 2 bases, leaving 9 bases not matched to a gene. The CDR3 loop reads CSAHQGRGQETQYF. DNA for the CDR3: TGCAGTGCCCATCAAGGCAGGGGGCAAGAGACCCAGTACTTC.

This clonotype was seen only a few times. V and J are TRBV15 and TRBJ2-5; TRBD2 might be the D (6 bases). In germline, CDR1 is LNHNV, CDR2 YYDKDF (reference sequence). This CDR3 has 15 amino acids. The germline V and J ends were trimmed by 0 bases and 4 bases, with 12 bases remaining between them. CDR3 region: CATSRDLMGLETQYF. The DNA for the CDR3 is TGTGCCACCAGCAGAGATTTAATGGGACTAGAGACCCAGTACTTC.

This clonotype occurred many times. V is TRBV7-9 and J is TRBJ2-5, with 7 bases identical to TRBD1. The CDR3 is 15 amino acids. V shed 5 bases, J shed 1 base, and the junction held 7 bases outside the gene matches. CDR1 and CDR2 from the germline V gene are SEHNR and FQNEAQ (reference sequence). CDR3 residues: CASSSRDSLQETQYF. The CDR3, as DNA: TGTGCCAGCAGCAGCAGGGACAGCCTCCAAGAGACCCAGTACTTC.

The J gene is TRBJ2-4, the V gene TRBV11-3; weak D call: TRBD2 (6 bases). Trimming took 2 bases from V and 1 from J, leaving 9 bases between them. Germline CDR1 is SGHNT and CDR2 is YENEEA. CDR3 size: 15 residues. CDR3 nucleotide sequence: TGTGCCAGCAGCTTAAACCGGGGGGCCAAAAACATTCAGTACTTC. Residues: CASSLNRGAKNIQYF.

This clonotype was picked up many times. The CDR3 protein is CASSLSGGGYEQYF. The CDR3 DNA reads as TGTGCCAGCAGCTTATCCGGCGGGGGCTACGAGCAGTACTTC. The chain employs TRBV7-9 and TRBJ2-7; TRBD2 matches 7 bases. Germline V lookup: CDR1 SEHNR, CDR2 FQNEAQ (reference sequence). The CDR3 consists of 14 residues. The J segment lost 3 bases and the V segment lost 2 bases, leaving 4 bases of the junction unmatched.